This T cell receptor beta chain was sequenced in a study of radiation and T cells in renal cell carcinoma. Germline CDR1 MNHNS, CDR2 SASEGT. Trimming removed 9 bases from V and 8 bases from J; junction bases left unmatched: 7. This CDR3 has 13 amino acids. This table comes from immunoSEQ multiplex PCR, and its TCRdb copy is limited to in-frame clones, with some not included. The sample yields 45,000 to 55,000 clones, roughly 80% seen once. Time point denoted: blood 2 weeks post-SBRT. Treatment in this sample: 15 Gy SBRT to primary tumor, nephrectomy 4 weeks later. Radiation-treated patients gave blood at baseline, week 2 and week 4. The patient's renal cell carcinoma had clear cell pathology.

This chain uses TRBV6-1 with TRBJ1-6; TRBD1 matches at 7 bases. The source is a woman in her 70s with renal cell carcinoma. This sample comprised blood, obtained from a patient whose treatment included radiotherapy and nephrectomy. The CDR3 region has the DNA TGTGCCAGTGAGGGACAGATGTATTCACCCCTCCACTTT. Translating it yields CASEGQMYSPLHF.